This T cell receptor (beta chain) was captured by sequencing in a study of blood T cell repertoires in COVID-19. Study at large: Samples representing acute and convalescent COVID-19 were sourced from the United States, Italy and Spain. PBMCs, B-cell-depleted T cells, or T cells were the source of the cDNA or gDNA that made up the material.

The CDR3 extends over 13 amino acids. The germline CDR1 and CDR2 sequences are MGHRA and YSYEKL. The ends were cut back, 0 bases at V and 7 bases at J, with 7 bases in the middle. The authors' processing: Quantification of nucleated cells was approximated via reference gene primer amplification. TCRdb's table, derived via immunoSEQ multiplex PCR, lists solely in-frame clones and lacks some. V and J calls plus clone size are reproduced from that table; the DNA served to infer D and trimming. The table shows 280,000 or so clones, with under 90% occurring only once. The clonotype comes from a woman aged 45-59 years who had recovered from COVID-19. The chain carries TRBV4-1 and TRBJ1-5, with no clear D. The sample comprised peripheral blood. For the CDR3, the DNA is TGCGCCAGCAGCCAAGAGGGGAGGCAGCCCCAGCATTTT. Protein: CASSQEGRQPQHF.